This note documents a single T cell receptor (beta chain) sequence. Data came from immunoSEQ multiplex PCR; TCRdb stores just in-frame clones and leaves some out. The sample has around 72,000 clones; roughly nine tenths are singletons. The ends were cut back, 3 bases at V and 0 bases at J, with 9 bases in the middle. CDR3 length: 14 residues. Germline CDR1 and CDR2: LNHDA and SQIVND (reference sequence). This sample is part of a study of technical replicates of blood from a handful of donors. The clonotype comes from a human donor in good health. Some clones in this sample may be carry-over from other donors' samples. The chain joins TRBV19 to TRBJ2-7; the D gene is possibly TRBD1 (6 bases). The source material was PBMCs. The CDR3 nucleotides are TGTGCCAGTAGTATGACAGGTTCCTCCTACGAGCAGTACTTC. This sequence encodes CASSMTGSSYEQYF.